Following are 31 T cell receptor beta chains from one sample sequenced in a study of early T cells in non-severe SARS-CoV-2 infection. TCRdb processed the 5' RACE reads anew with MiXCR; each CDR3 protein has one entry. The sample contains under 65,000 distinct CDR3 sequences, over 10% of which appear only once. The sample here was whole blood, taken at baseline. The receptors were sampled from an adult who was a healthcare worker with PCR-confirmed SARS-CoV-2 infection or an uninfected control (not recorded which).

The chain employs TRBV21-1 and TRBJ1-2; the table's TRBD1 call for D was not verified on the DNA. TRBV21-1 is marked as a pseudogene. The CDR3 is 16 amino acids. This chain's CDR3 is CASSKPSGTVNYGYTF. The CDR3 region has the DNA TGTGCCAGCAGCAAGCCCTCCGGGACAGTTAACTATGGCTACACCTTC.

This clonotype was seen at least ten times. V usage is TRBV20-1 and J usage is TRBJ2-7, with TRBD2 as a possible D gene (6 bases). CDR3 size: 18 residues. Looked up from germline, CDR1 is DFQATT and CDR2 is SNEGSKA (reference sequence). V lost 5 bases to trimming and J lost 4 bases, with 30 bases between them. The CDR3 DNA is TGCAGTGCTTCGAGGAGGGGTGACGGGACCGGAGCTAGGTACGAGCAGTACTTC. Protein product: CSASRRGDGTGARYEQYF.

This clonotype was detected ten times or more. V gene TRBV27 combines with J gene TRBJ2-3; the D gene is possibly TRBD1 (6 bases). CDR1 and CDR2 from the germline V gene are MNHEY and SMNVEV (reference sequence). The CDR3 loop spans 15 amino acids. V was cut by 2 bases and J by 3 bases, with 12 bases left in between. The CDR3 DNA reads TGTGCCAGCAGTTTAGGTAGCAGGGGTACAGATACGCAGTATTTT. Its translation: CASSLGSRGTDTQYF.

The chain uses TRBV20-1 and TRBJ2-1; 9 nucleotides align to TRBD1. The CDR3 has 15 amino acids. With 3 bases clipped from V and 7 bases from J, the junction kept 10 bases outside the gene matches. From germline, CDR1 is DFQATT and CDR2 SNEGSKA (reference sequence). The CDR3: CSASFPGQGPNEQFF. Written as DNA, the CDR3 is TGCAGTGCTAGCTTCCCGGGACAGGGCCCGAATGAGCAGTTCTTC.

Only a few counts were recorded for this clonotype. The chain combines TRBV9 with TRBJ1-1; no reliable D call. The CDR3 extends over 16 amino acids. The germline V gene encodes CDR1 SGDLS and CDR2 YYNGEE. V lost 3 bases and J lost 1, with 16 bases in between. The CDR3 sequence: CASSAFQEPKNTEAFF. CDR3 sequence (DNA): TGTGCCAGCAGCGCTTTCCAAGAACCCAAGAACACTGAAGCTTTCTTT.

This clonotype has a handful of counts. This chain joins TRBV19 and TRBJ1-2; tentative D call: TRBD1 (5 bases). There are 15 residues in the CDR3. From germline, CDR1 is LNHDA and CDR2 SQIVND (reference sequence). V was pared by 7 bases and J by 4 bases, with 19 bases between. The CDR3: CASTTGGALGYGYTF. In DNA form, the CDR3 reads TGTGCCAGTACCACCGGAGGGGCCTTGGGCTATGGCTACACCTTC. Supplemented by reference TRBV19 and TRBJ1-2, the full variable domain reads DGGITQSPKYLFRKEGQNVTLSCEQNLNHDAMYWYRQDPGQGLRLIYYSQIVNDFQKGDIAEGYSVSREKKESFPLTVTSAQKNPTAFYLCASTTGGALGYGYTFGSGTRLTVV.

This clonotype was seen only a few times. This chain uses TRBV10-3 with TRBJ2-1; 9 positions match TRBD2. Germline CDR1 is ENHRY and CDR2 is SYGVKD. V was clipped by 4 bases and J by 7 bases; unmatched bases: 11. This CDR3 is built from 16 residues. For the CDR3, the DNA is TGTGCCATCAGTGGGAGACTAGCGGCCCTCGGGAATGAGCAGTTCTTC. Translated: CAISGRLAALGNEQFF.

This chain links TRBV28 with TRBJ2-5, with D perhaps given as TRBD1 or TRBD2 (5 bases each). V lost 7 bases and J 2 bases, leaving 17 bases between the germline ends. Germline V CDR1 and CDR2: MDHEN, SYDVKM. The CDR3 is 15 residues long. The CDR3 sequence: CASKHRDDSQETQYF. The CDR3 DNA reads TGTGCCAGCAAACACCGGGACGACTCACAAGAGACCCAGTACTTC. Full variable domain (missing parts from reference TRBV28 and TRBJ2-5): DVKVTQSSRYLVKRTGEKVFLECVQDMDHENMFWYRQDPGLGLRLIYFSYDVKMKEKGDIPEGYSVSREKKERFSLILESASTNQTSMYLCASKHRDDSQETQYFGPGTRLLVL.

This clonotype was counted many times. The V call is TRBV7-2, the J call TRBJ2-1; 13 bases are a match to TRBD2. J was trimmed by 3 bases and V by 2 bases; bases with no gene match: 10. The CDR3 totals 19 residues. Germline V gene sequence: CDR1 SGHTA, CDR2 FQGNSA. CDR3 DNA sequence: TGTGCCAGCAGCTTAATGAGCGGACTAGCGGGAGATATCTACAATGAGCAGTTCTTC. Protein product: CASSLMSGLAGDIYNEQFF.

There are a few counts of this clonotype. The CDR3 DNA sequence: TGCAGCGTTGAAGATCCGGCAGGGGTCCGTTCCGAGCAGTACTTC. This gives the protein CSVEDPAGVRSEQYF. The chain links TRBV29-1 to TRBJ2-7, with D perhaps TRBD1 (6 bases). Germline CDR1 is SQVTM and CDR2 is ANQGSEA. V lost 0 bases, J lost 6 bases, and 18 bases lay in between. The length of the CDR3 is 15 residues.

The chain recombines TRBV4-2 with TRBJ2-3; possibly TRBD1 for D (6 bases). Per the germline V gene, CDR1 is LGHNA and CDR2 is YNFKEQ. The ends were cut back, 1 base at V and 1 base at J, with 6 bases in the middle. The CDR3 length is 14 residues. CDR3 in amino acids: CASSQAGGTDTQYF. Written as DNA, the CDR3 is TGTGCCAGCAGCCAAGCAGGGGGCACAGATACGCAGTATTTT.

V usage is TRBV7-6 and J usage is TRBJ2-1; 8 nucleotides agree with TRBD2. Germline V gene sequence: CDR1 SGHVS, CDR2 FNYEAQ. There are 16 residues in the CDR3. V lost 3 bases to trimming and J lost 0 bases; unmatched junction nucleotides: 4. In nucleotides, the CDR3 is TGTGCCAGCAGCTTCTTAGCGGGGAGCTCCTACAATGAGCAGTTCTTC. As protein: CASSFLAGSSYNEQFF.

This sequence joins TRBV6-1 and TRBJ1-1, with D unresolved. Trimming removed 4 bases at V and 5 bases at J, with 11 bases between. The CDR3 sequence is 13 residues long. Germline CDR1 and CDR2: MNHNS and SASEGT. The CDR3 here is CASSGRERTEAFF. CDR3 DNA sequence: TGTGCCAGCAGTGGGAGGGAAAGGACTGAAGCTTTCTTT.

The chain links TRBV7-3 to TRBJ2-3; D not resolved. Deletions cut 1 base from V and 2 bases from J, with 10 bases between. The germline V gene encodes CDR1 SGHTA and CDR2 FQGTGA. The CDR3 has 15 amino acids. In DNA, the CDR3 is TGTGCCAGCAGCTTAATGGGGTCTGACACAGATACGCAGTATTTT. It yields the protein CASSLMGSDTDTQYF.

The chain recombines TRBV5-1 with TRBJ1-5, with D uncertain. Trimming took 0 bases from V and 3 from J, leaving 10 bases between them. The CDR3 spans 15 residues. In germline, CDR1 is SGHRS, CDR2 YFSETQ. Written as DNA, the CDR3 is TGCGCCAGCAGCTTGGGAGAGCAGTTCAATCAGCCCCAGCATTTT. Its translation is CASSLGEQFNQPQHF.

This clonotype has only a few counts. The chain uses TRBV7-2 and TRBJ1-2, with 11 bases aligning to TRBD1. Germline CDR1 and CDR2: SGHTA and FQGNSA. The CDR3 runs 15 residues. Trimming cost V 4 bases and J 4 bases; bases outside gene matches: 5. CDR3 sequence: CASSSRTGGVYGYTF. Here the CDR3 DNA reads TGTGCCAGCAGCTCCAGGACAGGGGGCGTCTATGGCTACACCTTC.

This clonotype has a handful of counts. The chain has TRBV29-1 and TRBJ2-5, with 12 bases aligning to TRBD1. This CDR3 is 15 amino acids long. From germline, CDR1 is SQVTM and CDR2 ANQGSEA. The V segment lost 6 bases and the J segment 6 bases; nucleotides outside the gene matches: 11. The CDR3 here is CSVQGGQGAWQTQYF. Here the CDR3 DNA reads TGCAGCGTCCAAGGGGGACAGGGGGCTTGGCAGACCCAGTACTTC.

The J gene is TRBJ1-1, the V gene TRBV5-1; D is undetermined. The CDR3 contains 14 residues. Germline assignment: CDR1 SGHRS and CDR2 YFSETQ. V dropped 4 bases and J dropped 4 bases, with 14 bases sitting between them. Here the CDR3 DNA reads TGCGCCAGCAGCACCGACATGGAAGGCACTGAAGCTTTCTTT. Translated, it gives CASSTDMEGTEAFF.

This clonotype has just a few counts. The rearrangement links TRBV9 to TRBJ2-7; perhaps TRBD2 as D (5 bases). CDR1 is SGDLS, CDR2 YYNGEE, per germline. The CDR3 loop spans 14 amino acids. The ends were cut back, 3 bases at V and 4 bases at J, with 14 bases in the middle. The CDR3 loop is CASSGSVTGYEQYF. In DNA form, the CDR3 reads TGTGCCAGCAGCGGATCTGTTACGGGGTACGAGCAGTACTTC.

A few counts support this clonotype. The chain joins TRBV6-1 to TRBJ2-1; the match to TRBD2 covers 7 bases. Germline V gene lookup returns CDR1 MNHNS and CDR2 SASEGT. This CDR3 has 14 amino acids. V shed 6 bases and J 7 bases; nucleotides not matched to a gene: 9. The CDR3, as DNA: TGTGCCAGCAGGGGCGGGAGATTGGCGAATGAGCAGTTCTTC. Protein product: CASRGGRLANEQFF.

This chain uses TRBV10-3 with TRBJ1-2; D is possibly TRBD1 (5 bases). CDR3 length: 13 residues. V shed 6 bases and J shed 8 bases, with 16 bases lying between them. Germline V CDR1 and CDR2: ENHRY, SYGVKD. DNA of the CDR3: TGTGCCATCAGGGAAAAAGGGGAGGAAGGCTACACCTTC. Protein: CAIREKGEEGYTF.

This clonotype was counted at least ten times. The rearrangement uses TRBV7-8 and TRBJ2-7, with D possibly TRBD1 on 6 matching bases. The V gene lost 5 bases and the J gene lost 1 base, with 9 bases spanning the gap. Germline CDR1 is SGHVS and CDR2 is FQNEAQ. There are 13 residues in the CDR3. The CDR3, as DNA: TGTGCCAGCAGCCAGGGACATTCCTACGAGCAGTACTTC. This encodes CASSQGHSYEQYF.

The chain couples TRBV11-2 to TRBJ2-3, with TRBD2 as a possible D gene (6 bases). Trimming removed 1 base at V and 5 bases at J, with 16 bases between. CDR3 size: 16 residues. Germline V gene data show CDR1 as SGHAT and CDR2 as FQNNGV. The CDR3 DNA is TGTGCCAGCAGCTTAGGATGGGCCGGGAGTGGAGATACGCAGTATTTT. It codes for CASSLGWAGSGDTQYF.

At least ten counts were recorded for this clonotype. This chain connects TRBV7-9 to TRBJ2-3, with D unclear. The CDR3 covers 14 residues. The V end was cut by 1 base, the J end by 3 bases, with 8 bases between. The germline gives CDR1 SEHNR, CDR2 FQNEAQ (reference sequence). CDR3 coding DNA: TGTGCCAGCAGCTTAGACTCTAGGACAGATACGCAGTATTTT. Encoded protein: CASSLDSRTDTQYF.

The V and J genes are TRBV28 and TRBJ2-7; D gene ambiguous. The length of the CDR3 is 11 residues. With 3 bases removed from V and 5 bases from J, the gap between germline ends came to 5 bases. Germline lookup yields CDR1 MDHEN and CDR2 SYDVKM. CDR3 protein: CASSFMNEQYF. In DNA, the CDR3 is TGTGCCAGCAGTTTTATGAACGAGCAGTACTTC.

The chain employs TRBV5-1 and TRBJ1-1; TRBD1 aligns across 11 bases. Losses at the gene ends were 3 bases for V and 3 bases for J; bases not matched to a gene: 7. Germline-derived CDR1 and CDR2 are SGHRS and YFSETQ. The CDR3 spans 16 residues. CDR3 in amino acids: CASSWDPGQGDTEAFF. The CDR3 nucleotides are TGCGCCAGCAGCTGGGATCCGGGACAGGGGGACACTGAAGCTTTCTTT.

This clonotype came up a few times. The chain uses TRBV20-1 and TRBJ2-7; unclear D gene. The germline V gene has CDR1 DFQATT and CDR2 SNEGSKA (reference sequence). The CDR3 contains 12 residues. The V and J ends lost 0 bases and 3 bases respectively, with 6 bases between them. The CDR3 DNA reads TGCAGTGCTAGAGATGCCGGCTACGAGCAGTACTTC. Protein sequence: CSARDAGYEQYF.

This clonotype was observed at least ten times. The chain joins TRBV27 to TRBJ1-1, with D possibly TRBD1 on 6 matching bases. The V and J ends lost 5 bases and 2 bases respectively, with 15 bases between them. This CDR3 is built from 15 residues. CDR1 is MNHEY and CDR2 is SMNVEV in the germline V gene (reference sequence). The CDR3, as DNA: TGTGCCAGCAGTCCCTTCAGGGGACTAAACACTGAAGCTTTCTTT. Residues: CASSPFRGLNTEAFF.

The V call is TRBV9, the J call TRBJ2-2; D may be TRBD2 (6 bases). The CDR3 contains 18 residues. The germline V gene encodes CDR1 SGDLS and CDR2 YYNGEE. Trimming shortened V by 0 bases and J by 3 bases, and 18 bases separated the two germline ends. The CDR3 sequence is CASSVGTGEGADTGELFF. The CDR3 nucleotides are TGTGCCAGCAGCGTAGGCACGGGAGAGGGAGCGGACACCGGGGAGCTGTTTTTT.

At least ten counts were recorded for this clonotype. The chain combines TRBV12-3 or TRBV12-4 with TRBJ2-6, with D uncertain. CDR3 length: 14 amino acids. Trimming took off 3 bases at V and 0 bases at J, with 3 bases between the two ends. The CDR3 DNA reads TGTGCCAGCAGTTTCCACTCTGGGGCCAACGTCCTGACTTTC. Translation gives CASSFHSGANVLTF.

This clonotype was seen only a few times. This sequence joins TRBV2 and TRBJ1-1; 7 bases align to TRBD1. Losses at the gene ends were 7 bases for V and 11 bases for J; bases not matched to a gene: 10. Germline CDR1 reads SNHLY; CDR2 reads FYNNEI. The CDR3 contains 12 residues. The CDR3 sequence is CASIARQGRAFF. The CDR3 region has the DNA TGTGCCAGCATTGCGAGACAGGGTAGGGCTTTCTTT.